A single sample gave rise to the 14 T cell receptor beta chains below, sequenced in a study of blood T cell repertoires in COVID-19. Sequencing was performed with immunoSEQ multiplex PCR; in TCRdb, only in-frame clones are kept and a portion is missing. This table holds approximately 88,000 clones, about three quarters found once. Sequenced sample: peripheral blood. These receptors were obtained from a man in his fifties or sixties who had recovered from COVID-19.

V is TRBV7-9 and J is TRBJ1-5; D gene uncertain. Germline V gene lookup returns CDR1 SEHNR and CDR2 FQNEAQ (reference sequence). CDR3 length equals 13 residues. V was shortened by 1 base and J by 5 bases, with 6 bases between the two germline ends. The CDR3 is CASSLVADQPQHF. The CDR3 nucleotides are TGTGCCAGCAGCTTAGTGGCAGATCAGCCCCAGCATTTT.

The chain employs TRBV10-3 and TRBJ2-7, with a weak D call TRBD1 (5 bases). Germline CDR1 is ENHRY and CDR2 is SYGVKD. This CDR3 region has 12 residues. Trimming shortened V by 3 bases and J by 3 bases, and 6 bases separated the two germline ends. The CDR3 DNA follows: TGTGCCATCAGTGAAGACAGCTACGAGCAGTACTTC. Protein sequence: CAISEDSYEQYF.

V gene TRBV6-2 or TRBV6-3 combines with J gene TRBJ1-5; no clear D gene. The germline CDR1 and CDR2 sequences are MNHEY and SVGEGT. V was pared by 6 bases and J by 2 bases, with 11 bases between. This CDR3 has 14 amino acids. The CDR3 loop is CASSLSQGNQPQHF. The CDR3 DNA reads TGTGCCAGCAGCCTAAGTCAGGGCAATCAGCCCCAGCATTTT.

The V call is TRBV10-3, the J call TRBJ1-2; D ambiguous. Deletions cut 2 bases from V and 1 base from J, with 2 bases between. The CDR3 extends over 12 amino acids. Germline CDR1 reads ENHRY; CDR2 reads SYGVKD. CDR3 bases: TGTGCCATCAGTGAGCTTAACTATGGCTACACCTTC. Encoded protein: CAISELNYGYTF.

This rearrangement joins TRBV9 to TRBJ1-5, with 8 bases lining up with TRBD1. The V segment lost 3 bases and the J segment 6 bases; nucleotides outside the gene matches: 2. The germline gives CDR1 SGDLS, CDR2 YYNGEE. This CDR3 region has 13 residues. CDR3 region: CASSATGVQPQHF. The CDR3 region has the DNA TGTGCCAGCAGCGCGACAGGGGTTCAGCCCCAGCATTTT.

This rearrangement joins TRBV5-1 to TRBJ1-1, with D perhaps TRBD1 (6 bases). Trimming stripped 1 base from V and 5 bases from J, with 15 bases between. CDR1 and CDR2 (germline): SGHRS, YFSETQ. The CDR3 spans 15 residues. CDR3 region: CASSLMDRSLTEAFF. The CDR3 DNA reads as TGCGCCAGCAGCTTGATGGACAGAAGCTTAACTGAAGCTTTCTTT.

The chain uses TRBV9 and TRBJ2-7; the match to TRBD1 covers 7 bases. Germline loops: CDR1 SGDLS, CDR2 YYNGEE. V was clipped by 4 bases and J by 6 bases; unmatched bases: 4. The CDR3 has 12 residues. In DNA form, the CDR3 reads TGTGCCAGCAGCTTTGCAGGGGGCGAGCAGTACTTC. Amino acid sequence: CASSFAGGEQYF.

This clone was counted only a few times. The rearrangement joins TRBV5-1 to TRBJ2-2, with 12 bases matching TRBD1. CDR1 and CDR2 (germline): SGHRS, YFSETQ. This CDR3 is built from 16 residues. V lost 4 bases and J lost 2; bases outside the gene matches: 3. DNA for the CDR3: TGCGCCAGCAGCCCCGGGACAGGGGGCAACACCGGGGAGCTGTTTTTT. Amino acids: CASSPGTGGNTGELFF.

For the CDR3, the DNA is TGTGCCAGCAGCGGACTAGCGGGAGGAGCTGGTGAGCAGTTCTTC. Its protein is CASSGLAGGAGEQFF. The V and J genes are TRBV28 and TRBJ2-1, with 14 bases fitting TRBD2. Germline V CDR1 and CDR2: MDHEN, SYDVKM. Trimming at V came to 6 bases and at J to 9 bases, leaving 7 bases not matched to a gene. The CDR3 sequence is 15 residues long.

This chain links TRBV7-9 with TRBJ1-1; D may be TRBD1 (6 bases). The CDR3 is 12 residues long. Trimming shortened V by 8 bases and J by 8 bases, and 15 bases separated the two germline ends. Germline loops: CDR1 SEHNR, CDR2 FQNEAQ (reference sequence). The CDR3 reads CASGWGQVEAFF. The DNA for the CDR3 is TGTGCCAGCGGGTGGGGGCAGGTCGAAGCTTTCTTT.

V and J are TRBV5-4 and TRBJ1-1; 7 bases are a match to TRBD1. The V gene's germline CDR1 is SGHNT and CDR2 YYREEE (reference sequence). The ends lost 4 bases at V and 0 bases at J; junction bases unmatched: 9. The CDR3 runs to 16 residues. This chain's CDR3 is CASSRQGQIMNTEAFF. The CDR3 nucleotides read TGTGCCAGCAGCAGACAGGGACAAATCATGAACACTGAAGCTTTCTTT. The variable domain in full, with the rest retrieved from reference TRBV5-4 and TRBJ1-1, is ETGVTQSPTHLIKTRGQQVTLRCSSQSGHNTVSWYQQALGQGPQFIFQYYREEENGRGNFPPRFSGLQFPNYSSELNVNALELDDSALYLCASSRQGQIMNTEAFFGQGTRLTVV.

This clone was seen a handful of times. The chain carries TRBV6-5 and TRBJ2-2, with D possibly being TRBD1 (5 bases). The length of the CDR3 is 13 residues. Deletions cut 6 bases from V and 5 bases from J, with 10 bases between. Germline V gene data show CDR1 as MNHEY and CDR2 as SVGAGI. Here the CDR3 reads CASRTSGTGELFF. For the CDR3, the DNA is TGTGCCAGCAGGACCTCAGGGACCGGGGAGCTGTTTTTT.

A few counts support this clone. The V gene is TRBV6-6, the J gene TRBJ1-1; no reliable D call. V lost 4 bases and J lost 3, with 6 bases in between. The CDR3 covers 12 residues. Germline CDR1 reads MNHNY; CDR2 reads SVGAGI (reference sequence). The CDR3 spells CASSSFDTEAFF. In DNA form, the CDR3 reads TGTGCCAGCAGTTCCTTTGACACTGAAGCTTTCTTT.

The sample holds a few counts of this clone. V is TRBV4-1 and J is TRBJ1-2; D is unclear. The germline V gene encodes CDR1 MGHRA and CDR2 YSYEKL. V was clipped by 4 bases and J by 4 bases, with 10 bases between them. This CDR3 spans 13 amino acids. CDR3 sequence: CASSPQLLYGYTF. The DNA of the CDR3 is TGCGCCAGCAGCCCACAGCTACTCTATGGCTACACCTTC.